This is a list of T cell receptor beta chains from one sample in a study of blood T cell repertoires in COVID-19. Profiling relied on immunoSEQ multiplex PCR, and the TCRdb table lists in-frame clones only, not all of them. Of approximately 17,000 clones in the sample, roughly 88% were seen once. The sample consisted of PBMCs or T cells enriched from blood (not recorded which). Source of these receptors: a woman in her twenties or thirties who had recovered from COVID-19. Both conserved end residues are part of each CDR3. A D gene is named only where the DNA matches it firmly. Rows give clone size only sometimes, using once, few, many, or a class for an expanded clone.

J | D | size | V | DNA | CDR3
TRBJ2-7 | TRBD2 | NA | TRBV28 | TGTGCCAGCAGTTTATTCCCCCCCAGAGCGGGGGCCAACGAGCAGTACTTC | CASSLFPPRAGANEQYF
TRBJ1-6 | NA | NA | TRBV6-1 | TGTGCCAGCAGCCCCTCTGACAGGAATTCACCCCTCCACTTT | CASSPSDRNSPLHF
TRBJ2-3 | NA | NA | TRBV5-1 | TGCGCCAGCAGCTTGTCTGTTCCGGGGGAAACTAGCACAGATACGCAGTATTTT | CASSLSVPGETSTDTQYF
TRBJ1-1 | NA | NA | TRBV13 | TGTGCCAGCAGGCCTTACAGGGATAGTACTGAAGCTTTCTTT | CASRPYRDSTEAFF
TRBJ2-7 | TRBD2 | NA | TRBV27 | TGTGCCAGCACCCCGACTAGCGGGGGGGCGAAGCAGTACTTC | CASTPTSGGAKQYF
TRBJ1-2 | NA | NA | TRBV10-1 | TGCGCCAGCAGTGAGTCGAGGATCGGGTTTGGCTACACCTTC | CASSESRIGFGYTF
TRBJ1-1 | TRBD1 | few | TRBV7-6 | TGTGCCAGCAGCCCAACTACAGGGGGTGATGAAGCTTTCTTT | CASSPTTGGDEAFF
TRBJ2-7 | NA | NA | TRBV5-6 | TGTGCCAGCAGCTTGGTACATTACGAGCAGTACTTC | CASSLVHYEQYF
TRBJ2-2 | NA | NA | TRBV29-1 | TGCAGCGTACCGAGACAGAACACCGGGGAGCTGTTTTTT | CSVPRQNTGELFF
TRBJ2-2 | NA | NA | TRBV4-1 | TGCGCCAGCACCGAAGGGGCGGCGAACACCGGGGAGCTGTTTTTT | CASTEGAANTGELFF